This T cell receptor beta chain was identified during a study of T cells in Graves' hyperthyroidism and ophthalmopathy. The ends were cut back, 5 bases at V and 1 base at J, with 11 bases in the middle. The CDR3 is made up of 14 amino acids. Many counts were recorded for this clonotype. Authors of the study amplified TCR beta CDR3 regions from RNA transcripts. First-round RT-PCR with HTBI primers amplified the TCR CDR3 region. MiXCR, run by TCRdb on the multiplex PCR reads, gives a single entry per CDR3 protein. The table has under 600,000 distinct CDR3 sequences, more than 15% seen once; the top ten hold less than 3.5%.

The sequence was collected from a woman in her forties with Graves' ophthalmopathy. This chain joins TRBV12-3 or TRBV12-4 and TRBJ1-1; no firm D call. The sequenced sample consisted of blood. In DNA form, the CDR3 reads TGTGCCAGCAGTAAGCAGACGGGGAACACTGAAGCTTTCTTT. Translating it yields CASSKQTGNTEAFF.